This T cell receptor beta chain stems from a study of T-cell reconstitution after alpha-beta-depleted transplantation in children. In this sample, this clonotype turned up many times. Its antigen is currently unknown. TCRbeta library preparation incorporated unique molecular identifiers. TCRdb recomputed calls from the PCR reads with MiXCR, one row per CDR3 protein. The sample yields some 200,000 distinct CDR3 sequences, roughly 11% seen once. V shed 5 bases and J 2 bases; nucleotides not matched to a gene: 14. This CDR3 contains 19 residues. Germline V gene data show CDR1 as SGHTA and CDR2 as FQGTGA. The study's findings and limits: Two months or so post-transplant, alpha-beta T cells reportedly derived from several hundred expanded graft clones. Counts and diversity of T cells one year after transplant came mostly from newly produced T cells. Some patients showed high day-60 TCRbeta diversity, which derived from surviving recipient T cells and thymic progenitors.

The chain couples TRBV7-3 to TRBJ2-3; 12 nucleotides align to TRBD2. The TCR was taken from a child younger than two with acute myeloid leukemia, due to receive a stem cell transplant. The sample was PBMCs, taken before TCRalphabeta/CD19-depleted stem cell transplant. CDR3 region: CASSLQGTSGLGNTDTQYF. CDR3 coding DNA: TGTGCCAGCAGCCTCCAAGGGACTAGCGGGTTGGGGAACACAGATACGCAGTATTTT.